This T cell receptor (beta chain) appears in the sequencing data of a study of patients and donors after allogeneic stem cell transplantation. The CDR3 is 14 amino acids. CDR1 and CDR2 from the germline V gene are MNHEY and SVGEGT. V was pared by 5 bases and J by 3 bases, with 11 bases between. TCRdb re-called the RT-PCR reads with MiXCR, one entry per CDR3 protein. The table records about 100,000 distinct CDR3 sequences, over 30% of them present only once. The gene calls are TRBV6-2 or TRBV6-3 and TRBJ1-5; D might be TRBD1 (5 bases). The sequence was obtained from a human donor who was either an allogeneic HSCT recipient or a stem cell or donor lymphocyte infusion donor (not recorded which). It is not recorded whose cells these are; they may come from a transplant donor. The sample was blood, either unsorted or a sorted T cell fraction (not recorded which). CDR3 DNA sequence: TGTGCCAGCAGTGTGGGACGGCTCAATCAGCCCCAGCATTTT. Translated, it gives CASSVGRLNQPQHF.